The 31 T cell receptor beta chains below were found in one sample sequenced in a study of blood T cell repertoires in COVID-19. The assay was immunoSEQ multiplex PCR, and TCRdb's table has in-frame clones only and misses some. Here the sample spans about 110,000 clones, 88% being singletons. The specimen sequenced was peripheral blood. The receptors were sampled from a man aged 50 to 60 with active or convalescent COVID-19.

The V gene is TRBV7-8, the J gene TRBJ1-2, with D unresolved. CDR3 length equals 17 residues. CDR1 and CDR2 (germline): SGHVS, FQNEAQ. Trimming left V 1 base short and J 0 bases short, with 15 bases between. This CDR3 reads CASSLGWRIRANYGYTF. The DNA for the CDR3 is TGTGCCAGCAGCTTAGGGTGGAGGATTAGAGCTAACTATGGCTACACCTTC.

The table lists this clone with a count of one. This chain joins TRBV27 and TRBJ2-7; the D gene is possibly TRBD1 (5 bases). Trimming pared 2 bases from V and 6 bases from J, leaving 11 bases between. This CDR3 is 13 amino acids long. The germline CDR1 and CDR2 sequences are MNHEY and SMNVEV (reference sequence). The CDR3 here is CASSLRPGAEQYF. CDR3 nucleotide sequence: TGTGCCAGCAGTTTAAGGCCTGGGGCCGAGCAGTACTTC.

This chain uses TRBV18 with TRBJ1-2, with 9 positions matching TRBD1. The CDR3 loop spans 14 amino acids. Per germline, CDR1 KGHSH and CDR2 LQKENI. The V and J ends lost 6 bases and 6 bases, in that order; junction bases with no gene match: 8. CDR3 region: CASSQTGGGDGYTF. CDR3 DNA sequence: TGTGCCAGCTCTCAAACAGGGGGCGGCGATGGCTACACCTTC.

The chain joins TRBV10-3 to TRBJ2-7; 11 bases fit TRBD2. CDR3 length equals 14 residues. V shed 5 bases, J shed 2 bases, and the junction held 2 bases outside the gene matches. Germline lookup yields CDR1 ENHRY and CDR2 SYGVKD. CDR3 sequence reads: CAISTSGSTYEQYF. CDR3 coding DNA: TGTGCCATCAGTACTAGCGGGAGTACCTACGAGCAGTACTTC.

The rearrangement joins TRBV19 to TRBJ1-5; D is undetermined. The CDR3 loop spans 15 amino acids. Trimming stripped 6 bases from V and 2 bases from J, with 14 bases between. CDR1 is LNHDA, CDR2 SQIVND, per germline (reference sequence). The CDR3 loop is CASRLKQEGNQPQHF. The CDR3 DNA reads TGTGCCAGTAGACTGAAGCAGGAGGGCAATCAGCCCCAGCATTTT.

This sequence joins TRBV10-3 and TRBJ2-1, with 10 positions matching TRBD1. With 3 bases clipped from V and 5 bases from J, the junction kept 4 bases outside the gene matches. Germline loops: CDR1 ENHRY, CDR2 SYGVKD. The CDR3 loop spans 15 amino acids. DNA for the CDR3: TGTGCCATCAGTGACCGGGACAGGGGAAACAATGAGCAGTTCTTC. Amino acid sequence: CAISDRDRGNNEQFF.

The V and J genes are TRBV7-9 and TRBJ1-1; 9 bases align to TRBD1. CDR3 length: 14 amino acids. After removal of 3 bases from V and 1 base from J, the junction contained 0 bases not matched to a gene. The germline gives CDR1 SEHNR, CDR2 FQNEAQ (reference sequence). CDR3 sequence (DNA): TGTGCCAGCAGCTTGGGACAGGGGAACACTGAAGCTTTCTTT. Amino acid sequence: CASSLGQGNTEAFF.

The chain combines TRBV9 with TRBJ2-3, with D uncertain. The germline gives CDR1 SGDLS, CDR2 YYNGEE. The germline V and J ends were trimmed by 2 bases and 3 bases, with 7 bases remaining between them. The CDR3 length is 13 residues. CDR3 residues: CASSVQLTDTQYF. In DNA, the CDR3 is TGTGCCAGCAGCGTGCAGTTAACAGATACGCAGTATTTT.

As DNA, the CDR3 is TGTGCCAGCAGCCTACTAGCGGGAGAAGATACGCAGTATTTT. As protein: CASSLLAGEDTQYF. The chain combines TRBV7-9 with TRBJ2-3; TRBD2 aligns across 11 bases. The CDR3 consists of 14 residues. CDR1 and CDR2 from the germline V gene are SEHNR and FQNEAQ (reference sequence). V was clipped by 5 bases and J by 5 bases; unmatched bases: 3.

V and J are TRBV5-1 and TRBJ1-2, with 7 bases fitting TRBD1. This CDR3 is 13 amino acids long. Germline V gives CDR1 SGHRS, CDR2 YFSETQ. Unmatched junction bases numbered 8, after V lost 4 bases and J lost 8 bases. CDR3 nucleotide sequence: TGCGCCAGCAGCCAACAGGGGACTTACGGCTACACCTTC. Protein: CASSQQGTYGYTF.

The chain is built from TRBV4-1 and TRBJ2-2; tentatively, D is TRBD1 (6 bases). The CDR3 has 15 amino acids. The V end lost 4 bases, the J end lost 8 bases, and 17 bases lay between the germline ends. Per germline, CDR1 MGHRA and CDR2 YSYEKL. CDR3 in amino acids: CASSRTGSSGGELFF. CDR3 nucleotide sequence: TGCGCCAGCAGCCGAACAGGGTCCTCCGGGGGGGAGCTGTTTTTT.

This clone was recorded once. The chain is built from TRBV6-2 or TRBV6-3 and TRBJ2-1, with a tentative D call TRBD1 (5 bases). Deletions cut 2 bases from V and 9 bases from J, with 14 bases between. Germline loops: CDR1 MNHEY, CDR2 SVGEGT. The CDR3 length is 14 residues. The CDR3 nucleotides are TGTGCCAGCAGTTACCTATTCTGGGGCGGTGAGCAGTTCTTC. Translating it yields CASSYLFWGGEQFF.

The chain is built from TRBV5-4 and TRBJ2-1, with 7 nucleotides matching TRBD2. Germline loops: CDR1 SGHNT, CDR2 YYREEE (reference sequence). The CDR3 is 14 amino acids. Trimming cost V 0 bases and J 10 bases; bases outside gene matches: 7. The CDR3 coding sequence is TGTGCCAGCAGCTTGGGAAGCGGGGTGGGGGAGCAGTTCTTC. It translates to CASSLGSGVGEQFF.

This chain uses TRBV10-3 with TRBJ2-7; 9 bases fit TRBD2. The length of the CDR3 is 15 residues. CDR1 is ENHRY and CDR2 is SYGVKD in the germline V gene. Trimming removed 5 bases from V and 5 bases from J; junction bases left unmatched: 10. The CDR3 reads CAISQLAGVRNEQYF. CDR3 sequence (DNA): TGTGCCATCAGTCAATTAGCGGGAGTGCGGAACGAGCAGTACTTC.

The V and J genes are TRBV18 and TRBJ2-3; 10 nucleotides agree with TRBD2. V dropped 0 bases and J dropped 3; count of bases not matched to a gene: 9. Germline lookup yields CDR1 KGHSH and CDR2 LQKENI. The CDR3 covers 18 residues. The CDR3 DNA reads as TGTGCCAGCTCACCACCCCTAGCGGGAGTTGAGGGGACAGATACGCAGTATTTT. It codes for CASSPPLAGVEGTDTQYF.

CDR3 sequence (DNA): TGTGCCAGCGAGGAGGGCAATCAGCCCCAGCATTTT. Residues: CASEEGNQPQHF. The chain uses TRBV6-5 and TRBJ1-5, with D unclear. Per the germline V gene, CDR1 is MNHEY and CDR2 is SVGAGI. Between the trimmed V and J ends, which lost 8 bases and 2 bases, there was a span of 7 bases. The CDR3 extends over 12 amino acids.

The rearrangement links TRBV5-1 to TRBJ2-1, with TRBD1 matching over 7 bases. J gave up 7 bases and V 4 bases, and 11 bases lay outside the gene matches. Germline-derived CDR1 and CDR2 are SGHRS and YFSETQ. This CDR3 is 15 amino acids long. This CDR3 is CASSANTGTDNEQFF. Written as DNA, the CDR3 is TGCGCCAGCAGCGCAAACACCGGGACAGATAATGAGCAGTTCTTC.

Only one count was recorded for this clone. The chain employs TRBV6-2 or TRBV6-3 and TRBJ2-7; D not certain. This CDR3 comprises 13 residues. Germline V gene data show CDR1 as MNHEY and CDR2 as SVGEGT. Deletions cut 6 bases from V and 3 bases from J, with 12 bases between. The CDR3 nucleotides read TGTGCCAGCAGCCTCGCCTCCAGCTACGAGCAGTACTTC. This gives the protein CASSLASSYEQYF.

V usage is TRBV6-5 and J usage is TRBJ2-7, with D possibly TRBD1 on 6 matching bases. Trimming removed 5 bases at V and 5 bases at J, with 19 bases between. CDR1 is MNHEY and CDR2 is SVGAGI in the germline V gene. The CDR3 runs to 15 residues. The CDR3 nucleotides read TGTGCCAGCAGTACCCGCCGGGACAAAGGCCACGAGCAGTACTTC. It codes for CASSTRRDKGHEQYF.

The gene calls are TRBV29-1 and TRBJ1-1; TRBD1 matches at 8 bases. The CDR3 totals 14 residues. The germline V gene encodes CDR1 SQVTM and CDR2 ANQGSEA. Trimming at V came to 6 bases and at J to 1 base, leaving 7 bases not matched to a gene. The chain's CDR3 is CSVKRDRQNTEAFF. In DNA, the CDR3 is TGCAGCGTGAAGAGGGACAGGCAGAACACTGAAGCTTTCTTT.

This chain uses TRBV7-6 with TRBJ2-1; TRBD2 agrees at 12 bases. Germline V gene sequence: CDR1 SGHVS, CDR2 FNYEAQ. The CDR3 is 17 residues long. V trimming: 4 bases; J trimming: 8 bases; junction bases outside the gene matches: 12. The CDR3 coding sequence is TGTGCCAGCAGCTCCTACCCACAGACTAGCGGGAGCGATGAGCAGTTCTTC. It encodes CASSSYPQTSGSDEQFF.

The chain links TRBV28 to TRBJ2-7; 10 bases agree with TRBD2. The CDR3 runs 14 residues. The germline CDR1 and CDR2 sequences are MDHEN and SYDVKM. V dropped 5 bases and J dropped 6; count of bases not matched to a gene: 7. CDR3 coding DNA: TGTGCCAGCAGTCTTCCTAGCGGGAGAGGCGAGCAGTACTTC. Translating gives CASSLPSGRGEQYF. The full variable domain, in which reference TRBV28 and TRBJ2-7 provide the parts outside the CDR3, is DVKVTQSSRYLVKRTGEKVFLECVQDMDHENMFWYRQDPGLGLRLIYFSYDVKMKEKGDIPEGYSVSREKKERFSLILESASTNQTSMYLCASSLPSGRGEQYFGPGTRLTVT.

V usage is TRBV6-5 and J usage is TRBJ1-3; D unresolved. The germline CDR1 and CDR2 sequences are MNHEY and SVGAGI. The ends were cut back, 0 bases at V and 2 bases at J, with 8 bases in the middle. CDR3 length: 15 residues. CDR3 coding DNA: TGTGCCAGCAGTTACTCGGGCGTAGCTGGAAACACCATATATTTT. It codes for CASSYSGVAGNTIYF.

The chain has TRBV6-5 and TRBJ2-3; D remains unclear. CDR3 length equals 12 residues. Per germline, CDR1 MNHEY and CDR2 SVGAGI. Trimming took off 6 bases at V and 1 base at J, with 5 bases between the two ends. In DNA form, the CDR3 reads TGTGCCAGCAGGCGAGGCACAGATACGCAGTATTTT. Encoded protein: CASRRGTDTQYF.

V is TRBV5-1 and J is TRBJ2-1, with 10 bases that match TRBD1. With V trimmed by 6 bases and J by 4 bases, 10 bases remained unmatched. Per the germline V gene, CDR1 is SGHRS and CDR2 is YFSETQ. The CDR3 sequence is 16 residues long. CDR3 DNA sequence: TGCGCCAGCAACACTCCGGGACAGGGGCGATACAATGAGCAGTTCTTC. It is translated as CASNTPGQGRYNEQFF.

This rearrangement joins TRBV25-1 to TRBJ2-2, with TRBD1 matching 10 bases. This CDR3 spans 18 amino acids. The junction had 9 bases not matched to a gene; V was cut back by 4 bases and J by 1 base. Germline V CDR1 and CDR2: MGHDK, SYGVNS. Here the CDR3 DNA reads TGTGCCAGCAGTGCTACTATCGGGACAGGGGAGAACACCGGGGAGCTGTTTTTT. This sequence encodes CASSATIGTGENTGELFF.

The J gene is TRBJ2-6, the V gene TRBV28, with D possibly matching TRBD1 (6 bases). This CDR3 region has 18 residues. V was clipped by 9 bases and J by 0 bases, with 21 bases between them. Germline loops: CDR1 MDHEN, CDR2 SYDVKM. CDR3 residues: CASRPQQGSHSGANVLTF. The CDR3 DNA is TGTGCCAGTCGTCCCCAACAGGGTTCCCACTCTGGGGCCAACGTCCTGACTTTC.

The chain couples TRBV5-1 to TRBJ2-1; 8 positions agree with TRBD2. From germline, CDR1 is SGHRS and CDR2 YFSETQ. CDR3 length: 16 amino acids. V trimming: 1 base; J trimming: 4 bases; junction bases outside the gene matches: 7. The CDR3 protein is CASSLNSREAYNEQFF. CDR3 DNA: TGCGCCAGCAGCTTGAACTCGCGGGAGGCGTACAATGAGCAGTTCTTC.

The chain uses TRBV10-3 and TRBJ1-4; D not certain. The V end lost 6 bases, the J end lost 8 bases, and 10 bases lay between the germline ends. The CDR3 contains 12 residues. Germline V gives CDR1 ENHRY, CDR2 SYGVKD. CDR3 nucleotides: TGTGCCATCAGCGGAACGCGGGAAAAACTGTTTTTT. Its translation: CAISGTREKLFF.

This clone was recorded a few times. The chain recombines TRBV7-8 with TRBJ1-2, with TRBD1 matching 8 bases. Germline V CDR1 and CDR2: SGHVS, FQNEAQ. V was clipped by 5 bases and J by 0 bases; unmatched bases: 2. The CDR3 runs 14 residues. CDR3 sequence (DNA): TGTGCCAGCAGCACAGGGGGAGCTAACTATGGCTACACCTTC. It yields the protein CASSTGGANYGYTF.

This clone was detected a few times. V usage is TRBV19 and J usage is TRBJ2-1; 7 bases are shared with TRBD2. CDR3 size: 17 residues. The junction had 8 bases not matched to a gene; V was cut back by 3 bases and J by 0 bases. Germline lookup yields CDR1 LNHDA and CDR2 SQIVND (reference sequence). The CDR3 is CASSMESSGFSYNEQFF. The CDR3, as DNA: TGTGCCAGTAGTATGGAGTCTAGCGGTTTCTCCTACAATGAGCAGTTCTTC.